The table lists the clone carrying this T cell receptor (beta chain) with a few counts. Its target is unknown. Time point meaning: persistent/refractory GD, antithyroid drugs over 5 years with positive TRAb. There was RNA extracted from PBMCs, and the TCR library was made from it. This record comes from a study of regulatory T cells in long-lasting Graves disease. Construction of the TCR beta libraries employed iRepertoire HTBI primers in conjunction with Arm-PCR of CDR3 regions. TCRdb re-called the multiplex PCR reads through MiXCR, storing one row per CDR3 protein. Among around 460,000 distinct CDR3 sequences listed, 20% to 25% were seen once. Study results and caveats: Persistent Graves' disease cases displayed lower TCR diversity than newly diagnosed ones. Sharing of public clonotypes was greater in persistent patients (under 3,000) than in new patients (around 1,000). There were preferences for TRBV28, TRBJ1-2 and TRBJ2-5 in persistent disease. It is possible that accuracy was reduced by the small size of the sample.

The length of the CDR3 is 15 residues. The junction had 10 bases not matched to a gene; V was cut back by 10 bases and J by 1 base. The TCR comes from a female donor with Graves disease. The sequenced sample was peripheral blood mononuclear cells (PBMCs), obtained when the disease was refractory, from a patient treated with antithyroid drugs. V gene TRBV12-3 or TRBV12-4 combines with J gene TRBJ2-1, with TRBD1 matching 7 bases. This CDR3 is CATQHDRESYNEQFF. CDR3 coding DNA: TGTGCCACCCAACATGACAGGGAATCCTACAATGAGCAGTTCTTC.